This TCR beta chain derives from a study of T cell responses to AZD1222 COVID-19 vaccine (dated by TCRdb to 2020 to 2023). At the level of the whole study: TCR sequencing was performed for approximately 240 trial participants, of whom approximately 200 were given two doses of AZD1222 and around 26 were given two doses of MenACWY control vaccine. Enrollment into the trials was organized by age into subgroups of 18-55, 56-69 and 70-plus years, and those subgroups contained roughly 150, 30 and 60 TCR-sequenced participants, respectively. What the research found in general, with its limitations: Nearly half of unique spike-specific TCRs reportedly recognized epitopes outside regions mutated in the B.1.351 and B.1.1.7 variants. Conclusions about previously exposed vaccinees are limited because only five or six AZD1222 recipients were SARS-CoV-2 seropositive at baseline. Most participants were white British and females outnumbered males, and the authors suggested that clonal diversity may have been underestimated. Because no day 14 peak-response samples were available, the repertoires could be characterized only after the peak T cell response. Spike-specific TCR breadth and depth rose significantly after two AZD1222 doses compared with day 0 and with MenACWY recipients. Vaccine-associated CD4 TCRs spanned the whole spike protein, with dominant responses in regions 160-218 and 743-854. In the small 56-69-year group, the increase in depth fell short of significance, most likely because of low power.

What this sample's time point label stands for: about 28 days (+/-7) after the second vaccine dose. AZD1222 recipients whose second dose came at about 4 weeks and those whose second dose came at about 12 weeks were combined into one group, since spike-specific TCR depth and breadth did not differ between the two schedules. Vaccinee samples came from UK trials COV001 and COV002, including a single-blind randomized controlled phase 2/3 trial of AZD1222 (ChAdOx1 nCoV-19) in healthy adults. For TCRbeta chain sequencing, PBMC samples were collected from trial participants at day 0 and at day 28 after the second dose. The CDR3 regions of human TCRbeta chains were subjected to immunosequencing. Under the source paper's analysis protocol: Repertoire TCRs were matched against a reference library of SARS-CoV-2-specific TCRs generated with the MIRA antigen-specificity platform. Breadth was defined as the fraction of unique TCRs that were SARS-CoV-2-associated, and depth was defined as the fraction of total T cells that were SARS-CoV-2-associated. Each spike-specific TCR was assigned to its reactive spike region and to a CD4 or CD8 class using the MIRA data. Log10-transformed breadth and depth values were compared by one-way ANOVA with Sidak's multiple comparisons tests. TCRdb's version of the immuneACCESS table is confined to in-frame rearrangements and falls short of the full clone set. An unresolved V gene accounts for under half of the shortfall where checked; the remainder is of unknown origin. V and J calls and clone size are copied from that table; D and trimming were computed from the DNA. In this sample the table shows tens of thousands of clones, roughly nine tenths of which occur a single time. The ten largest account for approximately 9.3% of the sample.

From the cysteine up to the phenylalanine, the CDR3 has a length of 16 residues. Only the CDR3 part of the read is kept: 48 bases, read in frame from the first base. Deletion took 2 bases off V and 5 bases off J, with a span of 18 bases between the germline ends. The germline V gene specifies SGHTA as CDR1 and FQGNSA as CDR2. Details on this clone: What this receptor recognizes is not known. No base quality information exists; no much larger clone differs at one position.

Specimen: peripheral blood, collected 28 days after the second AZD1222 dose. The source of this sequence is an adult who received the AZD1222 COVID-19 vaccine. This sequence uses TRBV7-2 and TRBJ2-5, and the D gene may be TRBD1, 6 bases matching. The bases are TGTGCCAGCAGCTTACACAGGGCTCAGTTGGAGGAGACCCAGTACTTC. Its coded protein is CASSLHRAQLEETQYF.